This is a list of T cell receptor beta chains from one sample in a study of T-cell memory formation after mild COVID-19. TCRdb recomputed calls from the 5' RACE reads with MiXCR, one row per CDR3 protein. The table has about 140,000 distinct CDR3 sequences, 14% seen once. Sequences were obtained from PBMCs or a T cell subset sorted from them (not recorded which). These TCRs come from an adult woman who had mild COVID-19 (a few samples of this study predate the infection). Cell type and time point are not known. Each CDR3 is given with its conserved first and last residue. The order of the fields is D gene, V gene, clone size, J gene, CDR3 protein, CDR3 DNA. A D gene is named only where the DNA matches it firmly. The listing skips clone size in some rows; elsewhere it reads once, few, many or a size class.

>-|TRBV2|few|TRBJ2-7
CASSDGVLFYEQYF
TGTGCCAGCAGTGACGGGGTATTATTTTACGAGCAGTACTTC
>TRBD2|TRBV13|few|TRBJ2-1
CASSFGRGGLVNEQFF
TGTGCCAGCAGCTTCGGCCGGGGGGGCCTAGTGAATGAGCAGTTCTTC
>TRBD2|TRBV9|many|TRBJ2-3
CASSPRLAGDPDTQYF
TGTGCCAGCAGCCCCAGACTAGCGGGAGACCCAGATACGCAGTATTTT
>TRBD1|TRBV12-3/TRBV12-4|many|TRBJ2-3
CASSPGQGPDTQYF
TGTGCCAGCAGTCCGGGACAGGGGCCAGATACGCAGTATTTT
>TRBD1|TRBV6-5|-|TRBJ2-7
CASSYRATGNEQYF
TGTGCCAGCAGTTACCGTGCGACAGGGAACGAGCAGTACTTC
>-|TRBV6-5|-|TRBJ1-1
CASSPGWTEAFF
TGTGCCAGCAGCCCCGGTTGGACTGAAGCTTTCTTT
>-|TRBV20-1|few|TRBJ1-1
CSALPTRSHRGGAWMNTEAFF
TGCAGTGCCCTACCTACCCGTTCTCATCGTGGAGGGGCTTGGATGAACACTGAAGCTTTCTTT
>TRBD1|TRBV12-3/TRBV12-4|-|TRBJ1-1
CASSPLGGGVTEAFF
TGTGCCAGCAGTCCCCTGGGAGGGGGCGTCACTGAAGCTTTCTTT
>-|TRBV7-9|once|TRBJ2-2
CASRTLEANTGELFF
TGTGCCAGCAGGACCCTTGAAGCGAACACCGGGGAGCTGTTTTTT
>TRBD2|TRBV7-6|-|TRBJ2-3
CASSPGTSGGARDTQYF
TGTGCCAGCAGCCCCGGGACTAGCGGGGGGGCGAGAGATACGCAGTATTTT
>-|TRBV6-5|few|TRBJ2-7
CASGTTGYEQYF
TGTGCCAGCGGAACTACAGGGTACGAGCAGTACTTC
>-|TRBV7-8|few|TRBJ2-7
CASSLGGMASYEQYF
TGTGCCAGCAGCTTAGGGGGGATGGCTTCCTACGAGCAGTACTTC
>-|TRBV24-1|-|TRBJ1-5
CATSDYSNQPQHF
TGTGCCACCAGTGACTATAGCAATCAGCCCCAGCATTTT
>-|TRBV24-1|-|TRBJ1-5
CATSDGSNQPQHF
TGTGCCACCAGTGACGGGAGCAATCAGCCCCAGCATTTT
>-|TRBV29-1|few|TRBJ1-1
CSVGSVIKAFF
TGCAGCGTTGGCAGCGTGATAAAAGCTTTCTTT
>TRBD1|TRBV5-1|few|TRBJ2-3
CASSPGQGFSTDTQYF
TGCGCCAGCAGCCCTGGACAGGGCTTCAGCACAGATACGCAGTATTTT
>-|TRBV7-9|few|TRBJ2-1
CASSPSPLGHNEQFF
TGTGCCAGCAGCCCGAGCCCCCTTGGCCACAATGAGCAGTTCTTC
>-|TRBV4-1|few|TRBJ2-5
CASSQPPGGGAFPRETQYF
TGCGCCAGCAGCCAACCTCCTGGGGGGGGGGCCTTCCCACGGGAGACCCAGTACTTC
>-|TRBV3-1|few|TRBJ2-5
CASSQTPGDQETQYF
TGTGCCAGCAGCCAGACCCCGGGGGACCAAGAGACCCAGTACTTC
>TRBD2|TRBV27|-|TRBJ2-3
CASSLGLAGGSTDTQYF
TGTGCCAGCAGTCTAGGACTAGCGGGAGGCAGCACAGATACGCAGTATTTT
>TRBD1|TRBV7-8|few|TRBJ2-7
CASSSRDRVAYEQYF
TGTGCCAGCAGCTCCCGGGACAGGGTGGCCTACGAGCAGTACTTC
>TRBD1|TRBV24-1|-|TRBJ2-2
CATSDLTGDTGELFF
TGTGCCACCAGTGATTTGACAGGGGACACCGGGGAGCTGTTTTTT
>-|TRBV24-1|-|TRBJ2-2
CATSEEVANTGELFF
TGTGCCACCAGTGAGGAAGTCGCGAACACCGGGGAGCTGTTTTTT
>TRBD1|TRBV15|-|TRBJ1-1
CATSFTGGQNTEAFF
TGTGCCACCAGCTTTACAGGGGGTCAGAACACTGAAGCTTTCTTT
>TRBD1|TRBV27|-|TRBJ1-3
CASSLEYPGQVPTYSGNTIYF
TGTGCCAGCAGTTTAGAATACCCGGGACAGGTCCCCACTTACTCTGGAAACACCATATATTTT
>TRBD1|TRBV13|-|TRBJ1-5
CASSLRGHGNQPQHF
TGTGCCAGCAGCTTAAGGGGGCATGGCAATCAGCCCCAGCATTTT
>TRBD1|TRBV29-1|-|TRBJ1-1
CSVLGTGSHWTEAFF
TGCAGCGTGCTCGGGACAGGGTCGCATTGGACTGAAGCTTTCTTT
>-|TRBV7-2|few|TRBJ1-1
CASSPLLYREEAFF
TGTGCCAGCAGCCCCCTCCTGTACCGGGAGGAAGCTTTCTTT
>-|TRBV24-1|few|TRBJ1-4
CATSDGRDRRLTMSEKLFF
TGTGCCACCAGTGATGGACGCGACAGGAGACTTACCATGAGCGAAAAACTGTTTTTT
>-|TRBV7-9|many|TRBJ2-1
CASSFSHNEQFF
TGTGCCAGCTCCTTCAGCCACAATGAGCAGTTCTTC
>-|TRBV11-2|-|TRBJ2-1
CASSLGLEYNEQFF
TGTGCCAGCAGCTTAGGATTGGAATACAATGAGCAGTTCTTC
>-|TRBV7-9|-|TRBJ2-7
CASSLRVYEQYF
TGTGCCAGCAGCTTGAGGGTCTACGAGCAGTACTTC